The T cell receptor beta chain under discussion was sequenced for a study of cytomegalovirus exposure and HLA in healthy donors. V dropped 7 bases and J dropped 4; count of bases not matched to a gene: 11. CDR1 is ENHRY and CDR2 is SYGVKD in the germline V gene. The CDR3 totals 15 residues. A word on this clone: Its specificity is not known.

A multiplex PCR was run with 60 Vbeta primers and 13 Jbeta primers. The method was immunoSEQ multiplex PCR; TCRdb's version includes in-frame clones alone and lacks a portion of them. The sample is made up of 150,000 or so clones, and the top ten hold 1% to 1.5% of it. Study-wide results and limits: HLA alleles showed associations with some 15,000 TCR beta sequences in a later analysis, at a 0.05 false discovery rate. No immune exposure information besides CMV serostatus was available. The investigators catalogued 150 to 200 TCR beta chains as cytomegalovirus-associated.

V gene TRBV10-3 combines with J gene TRBJ1-1, with TRBD1 matching over 8 bases. The TCR originated in a woman between 55 and 75 years old in good health and CMV-seronegative. Specimen: PBMCs. The chain's CDR3 is CAITSDRGFPTEAFF. CDR3 bases: TGTGCCATCACTAGTGACAGGGGATTTCCCACTGAAGCTTTCTTT.